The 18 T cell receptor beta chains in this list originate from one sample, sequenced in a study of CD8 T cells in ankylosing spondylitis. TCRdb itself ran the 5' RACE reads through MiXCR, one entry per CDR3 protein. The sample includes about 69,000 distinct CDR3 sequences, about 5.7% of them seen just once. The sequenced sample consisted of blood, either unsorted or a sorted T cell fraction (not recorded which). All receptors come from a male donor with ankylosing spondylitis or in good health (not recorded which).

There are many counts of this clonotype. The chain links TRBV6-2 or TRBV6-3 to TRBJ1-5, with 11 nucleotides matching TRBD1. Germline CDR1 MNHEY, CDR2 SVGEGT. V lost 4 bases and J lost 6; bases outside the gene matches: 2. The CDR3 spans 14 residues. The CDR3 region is CASSSGQGAQPQHF. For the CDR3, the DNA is TGTGCCAGCAGTTCCGGACAGGGGGCTCAGCCCCAGCATTTT.

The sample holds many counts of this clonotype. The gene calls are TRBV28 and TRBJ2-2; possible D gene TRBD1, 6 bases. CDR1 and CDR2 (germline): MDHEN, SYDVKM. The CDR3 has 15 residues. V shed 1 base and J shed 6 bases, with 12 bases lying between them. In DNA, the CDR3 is TGTGCCAGCAGTTTATTTGGGGGCCTGTCCGGGGAGCTGTTTTTT. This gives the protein CASSLFGGLSGELFF. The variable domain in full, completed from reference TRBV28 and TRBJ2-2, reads DVKVTQSSRYLVKRTGEKVFLECVQDMDHENMFWYRQDPGLGLRLIYFSYDVKMKEKGDIPEGYSVSREKKERFSLILESASTNQTSMYLCASSLFGGLSGELFFGEGSRLTVL.

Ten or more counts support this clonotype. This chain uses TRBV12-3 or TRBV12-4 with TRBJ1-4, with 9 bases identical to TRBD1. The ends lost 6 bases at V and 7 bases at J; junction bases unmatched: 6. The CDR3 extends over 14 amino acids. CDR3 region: CASSYRGLSEKLFF. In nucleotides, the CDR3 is TGTGCCAGCAGCTACAGGGGGCTGAGTGAAAAACTGTTTTTT.

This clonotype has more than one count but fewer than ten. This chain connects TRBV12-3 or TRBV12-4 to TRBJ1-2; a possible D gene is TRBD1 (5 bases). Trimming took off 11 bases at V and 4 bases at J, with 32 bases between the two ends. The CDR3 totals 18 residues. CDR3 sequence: CACTPGRGDPQPSYGYTF. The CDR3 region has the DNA TGTGCCTGCACCCCCGGACGGGGGGACCCCCAACCCAGCTATGGCTACACCTTC.

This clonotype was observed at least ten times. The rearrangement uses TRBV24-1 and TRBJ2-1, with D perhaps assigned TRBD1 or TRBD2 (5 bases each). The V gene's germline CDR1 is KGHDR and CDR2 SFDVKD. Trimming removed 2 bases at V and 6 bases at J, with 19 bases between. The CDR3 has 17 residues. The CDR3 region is CATSDSLGTRGLNEQFF. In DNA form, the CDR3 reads TGTGCCACCAGTGATTCCCTCGGGACCAGAGGCCTCAATGAGCAGTTCTTC.

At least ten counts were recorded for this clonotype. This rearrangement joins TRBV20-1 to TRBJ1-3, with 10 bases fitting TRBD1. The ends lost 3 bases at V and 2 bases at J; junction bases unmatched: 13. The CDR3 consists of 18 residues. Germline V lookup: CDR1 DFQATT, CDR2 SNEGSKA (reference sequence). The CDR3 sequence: CSASPGQGRGKAGNTIYF. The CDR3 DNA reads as TGCAGTGCTAGTCCGGGACAGGGGAGAGGAAAAGCTGGAAACACCATATATTTT.

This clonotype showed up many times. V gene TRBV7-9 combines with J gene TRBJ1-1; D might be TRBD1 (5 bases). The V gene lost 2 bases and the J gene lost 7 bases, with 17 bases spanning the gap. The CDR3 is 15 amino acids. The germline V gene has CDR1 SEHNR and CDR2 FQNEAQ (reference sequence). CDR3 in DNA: TGTGCCAGCAGCTTAACAGGTCAAGGAAGCGGTGAAGCTTTCTTT. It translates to CASSLTGQGSGEAFF.

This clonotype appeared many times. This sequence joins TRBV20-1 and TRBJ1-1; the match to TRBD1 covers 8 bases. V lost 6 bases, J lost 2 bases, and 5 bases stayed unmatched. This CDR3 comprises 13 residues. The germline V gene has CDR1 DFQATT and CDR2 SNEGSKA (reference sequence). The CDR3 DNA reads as TGCAGTGCAAGGACAGGGAGTAACACTGAAGCTTTCTTT. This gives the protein CSARTGSNTEAFF.

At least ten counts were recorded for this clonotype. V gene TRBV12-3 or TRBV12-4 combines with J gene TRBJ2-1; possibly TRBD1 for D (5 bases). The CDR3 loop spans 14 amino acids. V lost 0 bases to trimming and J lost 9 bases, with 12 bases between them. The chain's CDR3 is CASSLAVQGSEQFF. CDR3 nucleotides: TGTGCCAGCAGTTTAGCGGTCCAGGGAAGTGAGCAGTTCTTC.

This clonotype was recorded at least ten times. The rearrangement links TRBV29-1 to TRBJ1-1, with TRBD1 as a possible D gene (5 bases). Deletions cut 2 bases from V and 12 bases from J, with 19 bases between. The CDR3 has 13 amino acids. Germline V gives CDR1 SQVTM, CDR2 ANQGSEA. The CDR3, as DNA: TGCAGCGTTGAACCCCTCAGAGGGGCGAGGACTTTCTTT. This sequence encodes CSVEPLRGARTFF.

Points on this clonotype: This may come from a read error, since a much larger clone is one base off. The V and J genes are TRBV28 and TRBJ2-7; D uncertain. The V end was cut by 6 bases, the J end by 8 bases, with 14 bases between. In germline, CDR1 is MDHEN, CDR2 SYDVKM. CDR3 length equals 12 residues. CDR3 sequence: CASSERVYKQYF. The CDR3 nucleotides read TGTGCCAGCAGCGAAAGGGTTTACAAGCAGTACTTC. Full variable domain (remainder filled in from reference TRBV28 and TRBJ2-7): DVKVTQSSRYLVKRTGEKVFLECVQDMDHENMFWYRQDPGLGLRLIYFSYDVKMKEKGDIPEGYSVSREKKERFSLILESASTNQTSMYLCASSERVYKQYFGPGTRLTVT.

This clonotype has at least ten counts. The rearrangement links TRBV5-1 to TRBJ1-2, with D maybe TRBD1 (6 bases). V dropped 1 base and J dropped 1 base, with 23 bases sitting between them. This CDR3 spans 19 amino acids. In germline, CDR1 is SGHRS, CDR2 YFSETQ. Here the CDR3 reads CASSLTGWKQLYLNYGYTF. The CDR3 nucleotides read TGCGCCAGCAGCTTGACAGGGTGGAAACAACTCTATCTTAACTATGGCTACACCTTC. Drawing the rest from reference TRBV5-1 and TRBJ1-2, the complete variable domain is KAGVTQTPRYLIKTRGQQVTLSCSPISGHRSVSWYQQTPGQGLQFLFEYFSETQRNKGNFPGRFSGRQFSNSRSEMNVSTLELGDSALYLCASSLTGWKQLYLNYGYTFGSGTRLTVV.

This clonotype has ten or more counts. The CDR3 here is CASSPVENEKLFF. In DNA form, the CDR3 reads TGTGCCAGCTCACCAGTAGAGAATGAAAAACTGTTTTTT. The chain recombines TRBV18 with TRBJ1-4; D is uncertain. V lost 2 bases and J lost 5, with 6 bases in between. Germline V gene data show CDR1 as KGHSH and CDR2 as LQKENI. The CDR3 extends over 13 amino acids. The entire variable domain, with the rest obtained from reference TRBV18 and TRBJ1-4, is as follows: NAGVMQNPRHLVRRRGQEARLRCSPMKGHSHVYWYRQLPEEGLKFMVYLQKENIIDESGMPKERFSAEFPKEGPSILRIQQVVRGDSAAYFCASSPVENEKLFFGSGTQLSVL.

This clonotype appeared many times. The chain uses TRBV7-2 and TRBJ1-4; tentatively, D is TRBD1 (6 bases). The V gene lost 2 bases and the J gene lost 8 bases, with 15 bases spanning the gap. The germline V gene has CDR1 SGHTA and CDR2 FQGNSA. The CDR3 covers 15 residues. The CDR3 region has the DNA TGTGCCAGCAGCTTACGGGGGGCTAGTCGGGAAAAACTGTTTTTT. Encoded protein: CASSLRGASREKLFF.

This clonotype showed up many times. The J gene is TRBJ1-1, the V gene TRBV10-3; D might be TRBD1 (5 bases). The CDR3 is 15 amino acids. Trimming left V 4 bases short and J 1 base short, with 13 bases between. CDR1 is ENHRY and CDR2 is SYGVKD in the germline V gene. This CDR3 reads CAISGLGTANTEAFF. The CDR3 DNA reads TGTGCCATCAGTGGGCTAGGGACTGCGAACACTGAAGCTTTCTTT.

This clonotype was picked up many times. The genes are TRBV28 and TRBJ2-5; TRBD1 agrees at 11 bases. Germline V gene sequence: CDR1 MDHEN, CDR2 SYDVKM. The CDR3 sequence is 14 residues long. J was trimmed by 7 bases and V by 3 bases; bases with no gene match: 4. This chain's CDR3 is CASSLDRGHRTQYF. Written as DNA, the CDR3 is TGTGCCAGCAGTTTGGACAGGGGGCATCGGACCCAGTACTTC.

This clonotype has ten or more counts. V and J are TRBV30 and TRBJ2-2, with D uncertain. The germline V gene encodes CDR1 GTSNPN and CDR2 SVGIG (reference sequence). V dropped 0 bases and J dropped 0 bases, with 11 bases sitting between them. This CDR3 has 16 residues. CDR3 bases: TGTGCCTGGAGTGTAAGATTGGTGTCGAACACCGGGGAGCTGTTTTTT. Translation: CAWSVRLVSNTGELFF.

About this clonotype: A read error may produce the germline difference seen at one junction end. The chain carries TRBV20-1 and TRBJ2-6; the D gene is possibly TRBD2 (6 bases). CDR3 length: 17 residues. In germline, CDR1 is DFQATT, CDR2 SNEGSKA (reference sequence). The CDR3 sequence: CCASPQAPGAGANVLTF. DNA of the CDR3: TGCTGTGCTAGTCCCCAAGCTCCGGGAGCTGGGGCCAACGTCCTGACTTTC.